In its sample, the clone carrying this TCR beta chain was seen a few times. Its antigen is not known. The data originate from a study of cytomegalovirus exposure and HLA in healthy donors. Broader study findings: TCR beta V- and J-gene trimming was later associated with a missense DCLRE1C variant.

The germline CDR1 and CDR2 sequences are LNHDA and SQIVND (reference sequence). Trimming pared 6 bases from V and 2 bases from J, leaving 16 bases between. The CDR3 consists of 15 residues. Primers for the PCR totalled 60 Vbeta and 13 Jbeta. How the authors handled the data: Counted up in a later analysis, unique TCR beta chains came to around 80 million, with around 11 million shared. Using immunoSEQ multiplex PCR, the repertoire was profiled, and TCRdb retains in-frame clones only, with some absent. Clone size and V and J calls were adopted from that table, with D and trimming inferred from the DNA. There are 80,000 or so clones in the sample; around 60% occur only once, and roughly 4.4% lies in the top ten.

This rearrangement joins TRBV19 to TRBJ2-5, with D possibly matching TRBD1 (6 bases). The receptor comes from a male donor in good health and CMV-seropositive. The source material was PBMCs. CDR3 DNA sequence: TGTGCCAGTAGCCTCTCAGGGGTGCAACAAGAGACCCAGTACTTC. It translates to CASSLSGVQQETQYF.